This T cell receptor (beta chain) was sequenced in a study of brain metastases from non-small cell lung cancer. Whole-study findings and limits: Compared with primary tumors, brain metastases showed less T-cell infiltration. TCR repertoires overlapped largely between brain metastases and matched primaries. In roughly 64% of brain metastases, T-cell clones were expanded compared with matched primary tumors.

The repertoire was sequenced with immunoSEQ multiplex PCR; TCRdb's copy has only in-frame clones and lacks some. Among several thousand clones listed, approximately 85% were seen once. As for this clone: Its antigen is currently unknown.

With 0 bases clipped from V and 5 bases from J, the junction kept 12 bases outside the gene matches. Germline V gene lookup returns CDR1 SGHDN and CDR2 FVKESK. The CDR3 runs to 17 residues. The chain combines TRBV14 with TRBJ2-5; 7 bases are a match to TRBD1. Sequenced sample: primary lung tumor tissue. This TCR came from a donor at least 40 years old with non-small cell lung cancer. The CDR3: CASSQDPRKGARETQYF. For the CDR3, the DNA is TGTGCCAGCAGCCAAGACCCAAGGAAGGGGGCAAGGGAGACCCAGTACTTC.